One T cell receptor beta chain is described in this entry. This entry comes from a study of glioma-infiltrating T cells after dendritic cell vaccination. V was cut by 6 bases and J by 1 base, with 15 bases left in between. In germline, CDR1 is MNHEY, CDR2 SVGAGI. The CDR3 is 15 residues long. Profiled with immunoSEQ multiplex PCR; TCRdb holds only in-frame clones, not every one. The sample lists tens of thousands of clones; 70% to 85% were seen once. Sequenced here: blood, sampled before dendritic cell vaccination. The receptor comes from a human donor with glioblastoma. V is TRBV6-5 and J is TRBJ1-1, with D possibly TRBD1 on 5 matching bases. In nucleotides, the CDR3 is TGTGCCAGCAGCCGCAAACCTACAGGGAACACTGAAGCTTTCTTT. Its protein product is CASSRKPTGNTEAFF.